This TCR beta chain is from a study of cytomegalovirus exposure and HLA in healthy donors. Study-wide results and limits: Later analysis identified 15,000 to 20,000 TCR beta sequences associated with HLA alleles, using a false discovery rate threshold of 0.05. Earlier analysis found most TCR beta V segments productive about 87% or about 30% of the time. TCR beta V- and J-gene trimming, according to a later analysis, was linked to a missense DCLRE1C variant.

CDR3 length equals 12 residues. The ends were cut back, 5 bases at V and 8 bases at J, with 10 bases in the middle. CDR1 and CDR2 (germline): MNHEY, SVGAGI. Healthy bone marrow donors supplied every sample. Turning to this clone: What it recognizes is unknown.

13 Jbeta primers and 60 Vbeta primers were used for the PCR. Some clones are missing from TCRdb's copy, which holds only in-frame ones; the method was immunoSEQ multiplex PCR. This table holds 130,000 or so clones, 79% found once. The sequencing input was PBMCs. The origin of this receptor is a male donor in good health and CMV-seronegative. V and J are TRBV6-5 and TRBJ2-1, with D possibly being TRBD2 (5 bases). The CDR3 nucleotides are TGTGCCAGCAGTGAAACGGGGTATGAGCAGTTCTTC. This sequence encodes CASSETGYEQFF.